This is a list of T cell receptor beta chains from one sample in a study of human T cells and chemical hapten exposure. TCRdb independently ran MiXCR on the RACE reads; one entry per CDR3 protein. The data hold 300,000 to 450,000 distinct CDR3 sequences, with 4% to 6% observed a single time. The specimen comprised whole blood, sampled in connection with sensitization to the hapten diphenylcyclopropenone (DPC). The receptors were sampled from a woman aged 50 to 60 with alopecia areata. Some clones in this sample may be carry-over from other donors' samples. Each CDR3 is given with its conserved first and last residue. Fields, in order: clone size, D gene, V gene, J gene, CDR3 length, CDR3 DNA, CDR3 protein. D genes are given only for firm matches. The size of a clone is reported for some rows only, either as once, few or many, or as a class for expanded clones.

>-|TRBD1|TRBV27|TRBJ1-4|14
TGTGCCAGCAGTTTCGACAGGGTTAATGAAAAACTGTTTTTT
CASSFDRVNEKLFF
>many|-|TRBV3-1|TRBJ2-6|11
TGTGCCAGCAGCTCGGCCGACGTCCTGACTTTC
CASSSADVLTF
>few|-|TRBV27|TRBJ1-1|15
TGTGCCAGCAGTTTTGGGGGGCGTCTGGACACTGAAGCTTTCTTT
CASSFGGRLDTEAFF
>-|-|TRBV3-1|TRBJ1-5|14
TGTGCCAGCAGCCAAGGGCGGAGCAATCAGCCCCAGCATTTT
CASSQGRSNQPQHF
>many|-|TRBV9|TRBJ2-3|15
TGTGCCAGCAGCGTAGGGGTGGAACCCACAGATACGCAGTATTTT
CASSVGVEPTDTQYF
>few|-|TRBV7-2|TRBJ2-3|14
TGTGCCAGCAGCGGGCAGGGAAGGTCAGATACGCAGTATTTT
CASSGQGRSDTQYF
>many|TRBD1|TRBV30|TRBJ1-1|14
TGTGCCGGGGGGACAGGGGCGTCAAGCACTGAAGCTTTCTTT
CAGGTGASSTEAFF
>many|TRBD1|TRBV6-5|TRBJ1-5|15
TGTGCCAGCAGGCCCAGGGGGAGAGGCAATCAGCCCCAGCATTTT
CASRPRGRGNQPQHF
>many|-|TRBV29-1|TRBJ2-1|12
TGCAGCGTTGCCGTTAGTCTGAATGAGCAGTTCTTC
CSVAVSLNEQFF
>many|TRBD1|TRBV5-4|TRBJ2-2|16
TGTGCCAGCAGCTCCAGACAGGGGGCAGGGACCGGGGAGCTGTTTTTT
CASSSRQGAGTGELFF
>many|-|TRBV29-1|TRBJ1-1|12
TGCAGCGTTGCACGAGGGGCCACTGAAGCTTTCTTT
CSVARGATEAFF
>few|-|TRBV7-9|TRBJ2-7|15
TGTGCCAGCAGCTTGCGGGCGGGGTACAATTACGAGCAGTACTTC
CASSLRAGYNYEQYF
>-|TRBD1|TRBV2|TRBJ2-3|14
TGTGCCACCGCCGGGGACAGGGCGACAGATACGCAGTATTTT
CATAGDRATDTQYF
>many|-|TRBV29-1|TRBJ1-1|11
TGCAGCGGCCACAGGGAAAGAGAAGCTTTCTTT
CSGHREREAFF
>-|-|TRBV18|TRBJ2-3|14
TGTGCCAGCTCACATGGATCCCCGGGAGATACGCAGTATTTT
CASSHGSPGDTQYF
>-|TRBD1|TRBV20-1|TRBJ1-6|14
TGCAGTGCCAACAGGGGGGCCTATAATTCACCCCTCCACTTT
CSANRGAYNSPLHF
>many|TRBD1|TRBV5-1|TRBJ2-5|13
TGCGCCAGCAGCTTAGGACAGGCAGAGACCCAGTACTTC
CASSLGQAETQYF
>-|TRBD1|TRBV24-1|TRBJ2-2|14
TGTGCCACCAGTACAGGGGGCCGGACCGGGGAGCTGTTTTTT
CATSTGGRTGELFF
>many|TRBD1|TRBV5-1|TRBJ2-7|16
TGCGCCAGCAGCTCGCTGGGACAGGGGGTCTCCTACGAGCAGTACTTC
CASSSLGQGVSYEQYF
>-|-|TRBV20-1|TRBJ1-4|13
TGCAGTGCTAGATGGCAGGGATCTGAAAAACTGTTTTTT
CSARWQGSEKLFF
>few|-|TRBV6-5|TRBJ2-1|15
TGTGCCAGCACCCTTTTGGGCCTCAGTGGGGGTGAGCAGTTCTTC
CASTLLGLSGGEQFF
>many|-|TRBV2|TRBJ1-2|16
TGTGCCAGCAGTGAAACCCATCCTACAGGGAGTCATGGCTACACCTTC
CASSETHPTGSHGYTF
>many|-|TRBV3-1|TRBJ2-5|16
TGTGCCAGCAGCCAATTCGCGGCGGGGCGTCAAGAGACCCAGTACTTC
CASSQFAAGRQETQYF
>many|TRBD1|TRBV28|TRBJ1-5|13
TGTGCCAGCAGTTTATTACAGGGGCAGCCCCAGCATTTT
CASSLLQGQPQHF
>few|-|TRBV6-5|TRBJ2-7|15
TGTGCCAGCAGTGAGGGGTTAGGGGCTGGATACGAGCAGTACTTC
CASSEGLGAGYEQYF
>few|TRBD2|TRBV7-2|TRBJ2-1|15
TGTGCCAGCAGCTTAGAAAGCGGGGGGGCAAATGAGCAGTTCTTC
CASSLESGGANEQFF
>-|TRBD2|TRBV12-3/TRBV12-4|TRBJ2-3|16
TGTGCCAGCAGTCCCGTAGCGGGGGGGCCGCCAGATACGCAGTATTTT
CASSPVAGGPPDTQYF
>many|-|TRBV29-1|TRBJ1-2|13
TGCAGCGTTGAGAGGATGTCCGCTATAGGCTACACCTTC
CSVERMSAIGYTF
>few|-|TRBV7-8|TRBJ1-6|12
TGTGCCAGCAGCTTAGCTAGACAGGCCCTCCACTTT
CASSLARQALHF
>many|TRBD1|TRBV13|TRBJ2-7|19
TGTGCCAGCAGCTTACGGGAAAGAGGGGCCAGGGGGCGGACCTACGAGCAGTACTTC
CASSLRERGARGRTYEQYF
>many|TRBD1|TRBV6-5|TRBJ2-6|15
TGTGCCAGCAGCCCGGACAGGGTTGGGGCCAACGTCCTGACTTTC
CASSPDRVGANVLTF
>-|-|TRBV6-5|TRBJ1-4|15
TGTGCCAGCAGTTACGGGGTGGAGGCTAATGAAAAACTGTTTTTT
CASSYGVEANEKLFF
>few|TRBD1|TRBV20-1|TRBJ1-6|14
TGCAGTGCCTCAGAGGCACAGGGGCGGTCACCCCTCCACTTT
CSASEAQGRSPLHF
>many|TRBD1|TRBV5-1|TRBJ1-6|15
TGCGCCAGCAGCTTGGGACAGGGGGGTAATTCACCCCTCCACTTT
CASSLGQGGNSPLHF
>few|-|TRBV6-1|TRBJ1-5|15
TGTGCCAGCAGTGAGGTAGGGAACCTTAATCAGCCCCAGCATTTT
CASSEVGNLNQPQHF
>few|-|TRBV6-5|TRBJ1-1|12
TGTGCCAGCAGCCTGAGGGGGACAAAGGCTTTCTTT
CASSLRGTKAFF
>few|-|TRBV30|TRBJ1-5|14
TGTGCCTGGAGCGAGGGACGTGGATTTCAGCCCCAGCATTTT
CAWSEGRGFQPQHF
>many|-|TRBV9|TRBJ2-3|15
TGTGCCAGCAGCGAAGGGGGCGGGAGAACAGATACGCAGTATTTT
CASSEGGGRTDTQYF
>many|-|TRBV5-1|TRBJ2-1|14
TGCGCCAGCAGCCCCCCGGCGGCCAACAATGAGCAGTTCTTC
CASSPPAANNEQFF
>many|-|TRBV28|TRBJ2-6|17
TGTGCCAGCAGTTTAAGCCCGACCGGATCTGGGGCCAACGTCCTGACTTTC
CASSLSPTGSGANVLTF